Sequencing of this T cell receptor beta chain was carried out in a study of T cell responses to AZD1222 COVID-19 vaccine. The method was immunoSEQ multiplex PCR; TCRdb's version includes in-frame clones alone and lacks a portion of them. This table has 85,000 to 120,000 clones, 80% to 85% appearing once. The V segment lost 4 bases and the J segment 7 bases; nucleotides outside the gene matches: 7. The CDR3 runs to 15 residues. The germline V gene encodes CDR1 LGHDT and CDR2 YNNKEL (reference sequence). The starting material was peripheral blood, obtained on day 0 of AZD1222 vaccination. The receptor comes from an adult in good health. This sequence joins TRBV3-1 (or the pseudogene TRBV3-2) and TRBJ2-1; 10 nucleotides align to TRBD1. CDR3 DNA: TGTGCCAGCAGCCTGGGACAGGGGTTAAGAAATGAGCAGTTCTTC. Translated, it gives CASSLGQGLRNEQFF.